The 15 T cell receptor beta chains presented below share a single source sample, sequenced in a study of T cells in Graves' hyperthyroidism and ophthalmopathy. From RNA transcripts, TCR beta CDR3 regions were amplified. In the first-round RT-PCR of the TCR CDR3, the HTBI primer set was used. TCRdb re-derived calls from the multiplex PCR reads in MiXCR, one entry per CDR3 protein. The sample lists approximately 330,000 distinct CDR3 sequences; around 20% were seen once. Sample: blood. The receptor source for this set is a woman between 45 and 65 years old with Graves' hyperthyroidism.

This clonotype was counted once. This chain connects TRBV5-5 to TRBJ1-5; the D gene is possibly TRBD1 (6 bases). V was pared by 1 base and J by 5 bases, with 13 bases between. Germline CDR1 and CDR2: SGHKS and YYEKEE (reference sequence). This CDR3 is built from 15 residues. The chain's CDR3 is CASSLTGITDQPQHF. The CDR3 bases are TGTGCCAGCAGCTTGACAGGGATCACCGATCAGCCCCAGCATTTT.

A remark on this clonotype: This clone may be a read error of a much larger clone one base away. The J gene is TRBJ2-5, the V gene TRBV7-9; 9 bases are shared with TRBD1. Germline V lookup: CDR1 SEHNR, CDR2 FQNEAQ (reference sequence). Trimming cost V 5 bases and J 4 bases; bases outside gene matches: 8. This CDR3 region has 15 residues. CDR3 in DNA: TGTGCCAGCAGCCTCTGGACAGGGGCACCAGAGACCCAGTACTTC. It encodes CASSLWTGAPETQYF.

This clonotype was seen at least ten times. The rearrangement joins TRBV28 to TRBJ2-2; D perhaps matches TRBD2 (5 bases). This CDR3 contains 16 residues. The V gene's germline CDR1 is MDHEN and CDR2 SYDVKM. Deletions cut 7 bases from V and 4 bases from J, with 19 bases between. For the CDR3, the DNA is TGTGCCAGCACCGACTCTGTCGGGGTGGGCACCGGGGAGCTGTTTTTT. It codes for CASTDSVGVGTGELFF.

The table lists this clonotype with many counts. The chain couples TRBV28 to TRBJ1-5, with D possibly TRBD1 on 6 matching bases. Germline V CDR1 and CDR2: MDHEN, SYDVKM. V lost 5 bases to trimming and J lost 2 bases, with 19 bases between them. This CDR3 is 17 amino acids long. The CDR3 DNA is TGTGCCAGCAGTCCCTCATCGTCGGGGGGCGGCAATCAGCCCCAGCATTTT. Its protein product is CASSPSSSGGGNQPQHF.

This clonotype has ten or more counts. The CDR3 loop reads CASSTRLSDEQFF. The CDR3 DNA is TGTGCCAGCAGTACTCGTCTCTCCGACGAGCAGTTCTTC. V is TRBV28 and J is TRBJ2-1; no clear D. This CDR3 spans 13 amino acids. Germline V CDR1 and CDR2: MDHEN, SYDVKM. V shed 5 bases and J shed 10 bases, with 15 bases lying between them.

This clonotype has more than one count but fewer than ten. This chain joins TRBV6-1 and TRBJ1-2; 10 positions agree with TRBD1. CDR1 is MNHNS, CDR2 SASEGT, per germline. The J segment lost 6 bases and the V segment lost 4 bases, leaving 8 bases of the junction unmatched. This CDR3 contains 15 residues. This chain's CDR3 is CASSAGTGAPNGYTF. Written as DNA, the CDR3 is TGTGCCAGCAGTGCCGGGACAGGGGCACCCAATGGCTACACCTTC.

The rearrangement uses TRBV15 and TRBJ1-2; possibly TRBD1 for D (6 bases). This CDR3 spans 15 amino acids. V was shortened by 0 bases and J by 3 bases, with 11 bases between the two germline ends. The germline V gene encodes CDR1 LNHNV and CDR2 YYDKDF (reference sequence). CDR3 coding DNA: TGTGCCACCAGCAGAGATGTGACAGGACACTATGGCTACACCTTC. Translating gives CATSRDVTGHYGYTF.

The table lists this clonotype with many counts. The CDR3 nucleotides are TGTGCCAGCAGCTCTTTCAGGGCAGGGGTGAACACCGGGGAGCTGTTTTTT. Its translation is CASSSFRAGVNTGELFF. The chain couples TRBV11-2 to TRBJ2-2, with a tentative D call TRBD1 (6 bases). Trimming stripped 4 bases from V and 1 base from J, with 16 bases between. The CDR3 covers 17 residues. Germline assignment: CDR1 SGHAT and CDR2 FQNNGV. The complete variable domain, with remaining parts taken from reference TRBV11-2 and TRBJ2-2, reads EAGVAQSPRYKIIEKRQSVAFWCNPISGHATLYWYQQILGQGPKLLIQFQNNGVVDDSQLPKDRFSAERLKGVDSTLKIQPAKLEDSAVYLCASSSFRAGVNTGELFFGEGSRLTVL.

This clonotype was seen ten or more times. The V gene is TRBV29-1, the J gene TRBJ2-3; no reliable D call. Trimming shortened V by 2 bases and J by 0 bases, and 9 bases separated the two germline ends. Germline values: CDR1 SQVTM, CDR2 ANQGSEA. This CDR3 region has 14 residues. The CDR3 reads CSVELGTSTDTQYF. In DNA, the CDR3 is TGCAGCGTTGAATTGGGAACTAGCACAGATACGCAGTATTTT.

This clonotype was seen repeatedly, ten times or more. The CDR3 reads CASSLAGTGVEKLFF. The CDR3 DNA follows: TGCGCCAGCAGCTTGGCGGGGACAGGGGTTGAAAAACTGTTTTTT. The V call is TRBV5-1, the J call TRBJ1-4; 10 bases align to TRBD1. V lost 0 bases, J lost 7 bases, and 3 bases stayed unmatched. The CDR3 has 15 residues. CDR1 is SGHRS, CDR2 YFSETQ, per germline. Drawing the rest from reference TRBV5-1 and TRBJ1-4, the complete variable domain is KAGVTQTPRYLIKTRGQQVTLSCSPISGHRSVSWYQQTPGQGLQFLFEYFSETQRNKGNFPGRFSGRQFSNSRSEMNVSTLELGDSALYLCASSLAGTGVEKLFFGSGTQLSVL.

The chain carries TRBV5-6 and TRBJ2-1; 8 bases are a match to TRBD2. Germline V gives CDR1 SGHDT, CDR2 YYEEEE. V lost 0 bases to trimming and J lost 8 bases; unmatched junction nucleotides: 4. The CDR3 runs 14 residues. CDR3 in amino acids: CASSLVEREYEQFF. In DNA form, the CDR3 reads TGTGCCAGCAGCTTGGTTGAGCGGGAGTATGAGCAGTTCTTC.

At least ten counts were recorded for this clonotype. This chain joins TRBV5-1 and TRBJ2-1; D is undetermined. Trimming removed 3 bases from V and 0 bases from J, with 10 bases in between. CDR1 is SGHRS and CDR2 is YFSETQ in the germline V gene. The CDR3 has 15 residues. The CDR3 nucleotides read TGCGCCAGCAGCTCCGGTGCCAGCTCCTACAATGAGCAGTTCTTC. Protein: CASSSGASSYNEQFF.

This chain uses TRBV2 with TRBJ1-1; D is ambiguous. This CDR3 spans 13 amino acids. The V gene's germline CDR1 is SNHLY and CDR2 FYNNEI. V dropped 8 bases and J dropped 1 base, with 11 bases sitting between them. CDR3 protein: CASLYVENTEAFF. CDR3 in DNA: TGTGCCAGCCTTTATGTGGAGAACACTGAAGCTTTCTTT.

This clonotype was detected ten times or more. The rearrangement uses TRBV28 and TRBJ2-1; D call uncertain. Germline lookup yields CDR1 MDHEN and CDR2 SYDVKM. V lost 5 bases, J lost 4 bases, and 6 bases lay in between. The CDR3 runs 12 residues. CDR3 sequence reads: CASSPLYNEQFF. Written as DNA, the CDR3 is TGTGCCAGCAGTCCCCTTTACAATGAGCAGTTCTTC.

This clonotype was seen a few times. The V gene is TRBV3-1, the J gene TRBJ2-6, with TRBD1 matching over 8 bases. The germline V gene has CDR1 LGHDT and CDR2 YNNKEL (reference sequence). J was trimmed by 0 bases and V by 7 bases; bases with no gene match: 8. CDR3 length equals 17 residues. CDR3 DNA: TGTGCCAGCAACCCCGGGACAGGCCCCTCTGGGGCCAACGTCCTGACTTTC. This sequence encodes CASNPGTGPSGANVLTF.